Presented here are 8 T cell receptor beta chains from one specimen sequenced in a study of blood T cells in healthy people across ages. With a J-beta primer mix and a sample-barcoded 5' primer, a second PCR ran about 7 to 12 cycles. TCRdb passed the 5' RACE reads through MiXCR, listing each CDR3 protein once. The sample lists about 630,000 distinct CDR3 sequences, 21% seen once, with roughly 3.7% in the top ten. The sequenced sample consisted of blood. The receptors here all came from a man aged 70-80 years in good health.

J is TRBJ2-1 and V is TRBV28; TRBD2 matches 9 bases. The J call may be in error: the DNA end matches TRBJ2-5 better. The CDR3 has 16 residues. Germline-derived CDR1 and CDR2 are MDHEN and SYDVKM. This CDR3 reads CASRTRLAVGRETQYF. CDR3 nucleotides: TGTGCCAGCAGGACCCGACTAGCGGTTGGGAGGGAGACCCAGTACTTC.

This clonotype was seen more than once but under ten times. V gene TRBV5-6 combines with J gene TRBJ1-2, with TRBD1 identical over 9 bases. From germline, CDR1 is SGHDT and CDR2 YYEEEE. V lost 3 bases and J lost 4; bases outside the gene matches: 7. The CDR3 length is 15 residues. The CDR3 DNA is TGTGCCAGCAGCTACCGGGACAGGGAGGGCTATGGCTACACCTTC. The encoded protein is CASSYRDREGYGYTF.

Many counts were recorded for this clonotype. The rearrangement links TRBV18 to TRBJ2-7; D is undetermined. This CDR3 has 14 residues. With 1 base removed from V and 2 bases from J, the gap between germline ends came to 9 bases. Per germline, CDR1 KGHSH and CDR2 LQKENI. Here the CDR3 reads CASSPRGVPYEQYF. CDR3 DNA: TGTGCCAGCTCACCACGTGGGGTTCCCTACGAGCAGTACTTC.

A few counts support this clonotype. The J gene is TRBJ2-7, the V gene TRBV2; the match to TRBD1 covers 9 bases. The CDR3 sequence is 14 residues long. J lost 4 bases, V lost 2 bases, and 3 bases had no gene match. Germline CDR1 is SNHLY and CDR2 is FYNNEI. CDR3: CASSELGQGYEQYF. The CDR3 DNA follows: TGTGCCAGCAGTGAACTCGGACAGGGGTACGAGCAGTACTTC.

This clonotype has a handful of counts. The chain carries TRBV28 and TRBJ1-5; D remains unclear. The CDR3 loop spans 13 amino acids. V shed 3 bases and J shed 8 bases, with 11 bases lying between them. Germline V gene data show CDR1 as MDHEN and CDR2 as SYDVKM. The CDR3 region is CASSFLREEPQHF. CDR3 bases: TGTGCCAGCAGTTTCTTGCGGGAAGAGCCCCAGCATTTT.

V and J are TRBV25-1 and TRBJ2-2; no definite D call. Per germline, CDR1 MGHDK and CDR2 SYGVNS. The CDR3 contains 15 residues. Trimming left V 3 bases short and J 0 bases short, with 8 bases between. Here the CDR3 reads CASSDPRSNTGELFF. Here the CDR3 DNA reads TGTGCCAGCAGTGATCCACGGTCGAACACCGGGGAGCTGTTTTTT.

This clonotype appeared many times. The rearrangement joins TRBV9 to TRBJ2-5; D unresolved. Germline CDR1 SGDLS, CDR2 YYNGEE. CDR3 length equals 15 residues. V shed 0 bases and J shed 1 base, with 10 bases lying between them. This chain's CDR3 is CASSVGRILQETQYF. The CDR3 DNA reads TGTGCCAGCAGCGTAGGAAGGATACTCCAAGAGACCCAGTACTTC.

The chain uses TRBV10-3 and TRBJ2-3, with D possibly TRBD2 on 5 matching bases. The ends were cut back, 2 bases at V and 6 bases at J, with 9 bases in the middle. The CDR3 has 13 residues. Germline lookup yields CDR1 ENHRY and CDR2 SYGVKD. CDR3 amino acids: CAISERASDTQYF. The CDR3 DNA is TGTGCCATCAGTGAGAGGGCTAGCGATACGCAGTATTTT.